This T cell receptor (beta chain) was obtained from a study of blood T cell repertoires in COVID-19. Study at large: Sites across the United States, Italy and Spain contributed samples from acute and convalescent COVID-19. The analysed material was cDNA or gDNA that came from T cells, B-cell-depleted T cells, or PBMCs.

In its sample, this clone was seen once. Source study methods: How many nucleated cells were present was estimated from reference gene primer amplification. Some clones are missing from TCRdb's copy, which holds only in-frame ones; the method was immunoSEQ multiplex PCR. The V and J calls and the clone size are those of that table, but D and trimming were determined from the DNA. The profile shows some 290,000 clones, 81% of them singletons. The sample taken for sequencing was peripheral blood. This receptor was obtained from a woman aged 55-75 years with active or convalescent COVID-19.

The CDR3 DNA sequence: TGTGCCAGCAGCCAGAATAGCGGGGGTGAGACCCAGTACTTC. Amino acids: CASSQNSGGETQYF. The chain recombines TRBV3-1 (or the pseudogene TRBV3-2) with TRBJ2-5, with 9 bases aligning to TRBD2. Germline-derived CDR1 and CDR2 are LGHDT and YNNKEL (reference sequence). The CDR3 is 14 amino acids. The J segment lost 5 bases and the V segment lost 3 bases, leaving 4 bases of the junction unmatched.